One and the same sample provided the 16 T cell receptor beta chains below, sequenced in a study of T cell responses to AZD1222 COVID-19 vaccine. TCRdb keeps only in-frame clones here, not all; method: immunoSEQ multiplex PCR. The table has approximately 130,000 clones, about nine tenths seen once; the top ten hold approximately 9.4%. Here the sequenced sample was peripheral blood, taken 28 days after the second AZD1222 dose. Receptor source: an adult who received the AZD1222 COVID-19 vaccine.

The CDR3 reads CASSLGGGTFGQPQHF. The CDR3 DNA reads as TGTGCCAGCAGCTTAGGGGGGGGAACTTTCGGTCAGCCCCAGCATTTT. This chain links TRBV13 with TRBJ1-5; D is possibly TRBD1 (5 bases). CDR1 is PRHDT and CDR2 is FYEKMQ in the germline V gene (reference sequence). V was trimmed by 0 bases and J by 6 bases, leaving 15 bases between them. The CDR3 sequence is 16 residues long.

Here the CDR3 reads CASSPGGGGNQPQHF. The DNA for the CDR3 is TGTGCCAGCAGCCCCGGGGGTGGGGGTAATCAGCCCCAGCATTTT. The chain has TRBV7-9 and TRBJ1-5; maybe TRBD1 (5 bases). Germline assignment: CDR1 SEHNR and CDR2 FQNEAQ (reference sequence). Trimming stripped 5 bases from V and 4 bases from J, with 15 bases between. The CDR3 extends over 15 amino acids.

In the case of this clone: Different DNA sequences within this sample yield the same CDR3. This sequence joins TRBV10-1 and TRBJ2-7; 9 nucleotides agree with TRBD1. V lost 3 bases and J lost 3; bases outside the gene matches: 6. The CDR3 is 15 residues long. Looked up from germline, CDR1 is WNHNN and CDR2 is SYGVQD (reference sequence). In nucleotides, the CDR3 is TGCGCCAGCAGTGACCCGGGACAGGGAATCTACGAGCAGTACTTC. This gives the protein CASSDPGQGIYEQYF.

The chain joins TRBV4-1 to TRBJ2-5; 10 nucleotides align to TRBD2. The germline V gene has CDR1 MGHRA and CDR2 YSYEKL. The CDR3 is 15 amino acids. Unmatched junction bases numbered 2, after V lost 0 bases and J lost 4 bases. CDR3 amino acids: CASSQDGTSVETQYF. The DNA for the CDR3 is TGCGCCAGCAGCCAAGATGGGACTAGCGTAGAGACCCAGTACTTC.

The chain recombines TRBV7-2 with TRBJ2-1, with 7 bases identical to TRBD2. The V gene end was trimmed by 3 bases and the J gene end by 0 bases; junction bases not matched to a gene: 5. CDR3 length: 16 amino acids. Germline V gene lookup returns CDR1 SGHTA and CDR2 FQGNSA. The chain's CDR3 is CASSFIAGSSYNEQFF. The CDR3, as DNA: TGTGCCAGCAGCTTCATAGCGGGTAGCTCCTACAATGAGCAGTTCTTC.

The chain carries TRBV5-1 and TRBJ2-7; TRBD1 aligns across 7 bases. V shed 0 bases, J shed 3 bases, and the junction held 3 bases outside the gene matches. Germline V gene sequence: CDR1 SGHRS, CDR2 YFSETQ. The CDR3 totals 14 residues. In DNA, the CDR3 is TGCGCCAGCAGCTTGGGACAGGGCCTCTACGAGCAGTACTTC. It translates to CASSLGQGLYEQYF.

With regard to this clone: The same CDR3 arises from other DNA sequences in this sample as well. The chain links TRBV30 to TRBJ2-3, with a tentative D call TRBD1 (6 bases). The germline CDR1 and CDR2 sequences are GTSNPN and SVGIG (reference sequence). This CDR3 spans 13 amino acids. Trimming took off 0 bases at V and 3 bases at J, with 7 bases between the two ends. As DNA, the CDR3 is TGTGCCTGGAGTGTGCAGGGGACAGATACGCAGTATTTT. It codes for CAWSVQGTDTQYF.

V gene TRBV29-1 combines with J gene TRBJ2-3, with a tentative D call TRBD2 (5 bases). The V gene lost 6 bases and the J gene lost 1 base, with 14 bases spanning the gap. This CDR3 comprises 14 residues. Germline V gene sequence: CDR1 SQVTM, CDR2 ANQGSEA. The CDR3 bases are TGCAGCGTCCATCAAATGGGAGGCACAGATACGCAGTATTTT. It yields the protein CSVHQMGGTDTQYF.

This clone has just a few counts. The chain has TRBV7-9 and TRBJ1-5, with D possibly matching TRBD1 (5 bases). Trimming took 5 bases from V and 1 from J, leaving 6 bases between them. CDR1 is SEHNR, CDR2 FQNEAQ, per germline (reference sequence). This CDR3 is 13 amino acids long. The CDR3 DNA reads as TGTGCCAGCAGCCGGGACAGCAATCAGCCCCAGCATTTT. Translation: CASSRDSNQPQHF.

In its sample, this clone was seen many times. The chain carries TRBV7-9 and TRBJ2-7; D is tentatively TRBD1 or TRBD2 (6 bases each). Germline loops: CDR1 SEHNR, CDR2 FQNEAQ (reference sequence). V was shortened by 5 bases and J by 2 bases, with 10 bases between the two germline ends. The CDR3 covers 13 residues. The CDR3 sequence: CASSPGGAYEQYF. CDR3 nucleotides: TGTGCCAGCAGCCCCGGGGGCGCCTACGAGCAGTACTTC.

The V call is TRBV30, the J call TRBJ1-1, with D uncertain. V was cut by 2 bases and J by 4 bases, with 5 bases left in between. The CDR3 sequence is 11 residues long. Germline loops: CDR1 GTSNPN, CDR2 SVGIG (reference sequence). The CDR3 coding sequence is TGTGCCTGGAGTATCACCACTGAAGCTTTCTTT. It encodes CAWSITTEAFF.

The rearrangement links TRBV2 to TRBJ2-1, with TRBD2 matching 9 bases. The CDR3 sequence is 15 residues long. V shed 6 bases, J shed 6 bases, and the junction held 9 bases outside the gene matches. In germline, CDR1 is SNHLY, CDR2 FYNNEI. This chain's CDR3 is CASSLEVAGVNEQFF. The CDR3 DNA follows: TGTGCCAGCAGCCTGGAGGTAGCGGGAGTCAATGAGCAGTTCTTC.

The chain employs TRBV7-8 and TRBJ2-2, with D possibly matching TRBD1 (6 bases). This CDR3 has 16 residues. In germline, CDR1 is SGHVS, CDR2 FQNEAQ. With 7 bases removed from V and 4 bases from J, the gap between germline ends came to 19 bases. CDR3 DNA: TGTGCCAGCACCCAGAGGGCAGGGGCGGCCACCGGGGAGCTGTTTTTT. Protein product: CASTQRAGAATGELFF.

J is TRBJ1-1 and V is TRBV19; D is possibly TRBD1 (6 bases). The germline V gene encodes CDR1 LNHDA and CDR2 SQIVND (reference sequence). V was cut by 3 bases and J by 0 bases, with 11 bases left in between. The CDR3 covers 15 residues. The CDR3 DNA reads TGTGCCAGTAGTATTTTGGGGGGGCTGAACACTGAAGCTTTCTTT. Amino acid sequence: CASSILGGLNTEAFF.

The chain employs TRBV19 and TRBJ2-7; D unclear. Germline assignment: CDR1 LNHDA and CDR2 SQIVND (reference sequence). V lost 4 bases and J 7 bases, leaving 20 bases between the germline ends. The CDR3 extends over 15 amino acids. The CDR3 reads CASSTRPSGPGEQYF. CDR3 DNA: TGTGCCAGTAGTACTCGACCTAGTGGACCTGGGGAGCAGTACTTC.

This chain links TRBV11-1 with TRBJ2-7, with 10 nucleotides matching TRBD1. Germline CDR1 is SGHAT and CDR2 is FQDESV (reference sequence). This CDR3 has 14 residues. The J segment lost 2 bases and the V segment lost 4 bases, leaving 2 bases of the junction unmatched. The CDR3 loop is CASSSDRGPYEQYF. The CDR3 coding sequence is TGTGCCAGCAGCTCCGACAGGGGGCCCTACGAGCAGTACTTC.